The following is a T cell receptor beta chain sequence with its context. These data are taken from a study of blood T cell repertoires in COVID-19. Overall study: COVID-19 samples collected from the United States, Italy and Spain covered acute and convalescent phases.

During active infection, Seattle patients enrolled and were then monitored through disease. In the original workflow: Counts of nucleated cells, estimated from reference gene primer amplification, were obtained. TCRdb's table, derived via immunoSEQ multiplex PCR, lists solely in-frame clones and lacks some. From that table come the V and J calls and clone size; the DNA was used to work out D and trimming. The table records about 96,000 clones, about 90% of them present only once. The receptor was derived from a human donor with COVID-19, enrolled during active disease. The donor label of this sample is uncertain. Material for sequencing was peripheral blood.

CDR3 sequence reads: CASSLTGEIQYF. DNA of the CDR3: TGCGCCAGCAGTCTGACAGGGGAAATTCAGTACTTC. This chain connects TRBV5-1 to TRBJ2-4; 8 positions agree with TRBD1. This CDR3 region has 12 residues. Germline values: CDR1 SGHRS, CDR2 YFSETQ. J lost 10 bases, V lost 5 bases, and 5 bases had no gene match.